The clone carrying this T cell receptor beta chain has at least ten counts. No antigen is known for it. An end of the junction differs from the germline gene, which may be a read error. The sample originates from a study of Graves' ophthalmopathy and Graves' hyperthyroidism. In the study overall: Samples of peripheral blood were obtained at initial diagnosis, prior to treatment of any kind. Study-level results: In predicting ophthalmopathy progression, the model reached nearly 71% sensitivity and 72.22% specificity.

Amplifying from RNA transcripts, the study obtained TCR beta CDR3 regions. The workflow started with a first-round RT-PCR run with HTBI primers and then moved on to a second-round multiplex PCR. TCRdb reprocessed the multiplex PCR reads via MiXCR and lists one record per CDR3 protein. The sample includes 740,000 or so distinct CDR3 sequences, around 40% of them seen just once. Ophthalmopathy donors' eye disease showed moderate-to-severe activity, CAS of at least 3, NOSPECS of at least 4 and duration under 3 months. Other autoimmune diseases, uncontrolled infections, pregnancy or lactation excluded patients from enrollment. CDR1 is ENHRY and CDR2 is SYGVKD in the germline V gene. The length of the CDR3 is 14 residues.

This chain links TRBV10-3 with TRBJ1-1; D is unresolved. Sequencing input: peripheral blood. The clonotype originates from an adult man with Graves' ophthalmopathy. Written as DNA, the CDR3 is TGTGCCAGCAGTGTTGGGCTGCTGAACACTGAAGCTTTCTTT. Its protein product is CASSVGLLNTEAFF.